This TCR beta chain was identified in a study of OX40 agonist ivuxolimab in advanced cancers. The protocol was immunoSEQ multiplex PCR, while the TCRdb copy is restricted to in-frame clones and leaves out a portion. This sample has approximately 90,000 clones, with roughly 84% found just once. Study-level results: CD4+ and CD8+ blood T cells expanded clonally by week 6 at 0.1 to 3.0 mg/kg.

Only one count was recorded for this clone. Its antigen is undetermined. The J segment lost 7 bases and the V segment lost 4 bases, leaving 6 bases of the junction unmatched. The germline V gene has CDR1 LNHDA and CDR2 SQIVND (reference sequence). The length of the CDR3 is 14 residues. Source: CD4+ or CD8+ T cells sorted from blood, taken in a trial of the OX40 agonist ivuxolimab. The clonotype was recovered from an adult with an advanced solid tumor such as melanoma, head and neck, liver or kidney cancer. The chain joins TRBV19 to TRBJ1-1, with 10 positions matching TRBD1. CDR3 in amino acids: CASSTNDRGREAFF. Written as DNA, the CDR3 is TGTGCCAGTAGTACCAATGACAGGGGGCGTGAAGCTTTCTTT.